This T cell receptor (beta chain) was recorded in a study of blood T cell repertoires in COVID-19. The wider study: Sites in the United States, Italy and Spain provided acute and convalescent COVID-19 samples.

Participants were aged about 18 to 89 years from around 26 US areas. The V end was cut by 4 bases, the J end by 8 bases, with 18 bases between. Germline values: CDR1 SGHRS, CDR2 YFSETQ. The CDR3 runs to 15 residues. The repertoire was sequenced with immunoSEQ multiplex PCR; TCRdb's copy has only in-frame clones and lacks some. The data contain some 330,000 clones, roughly 87% of them singletons. The sequence was collected from a woman between 50 and 59 years old who had recovered from COVID-19. The specimen was PBMCs or T cells enriched from blood (not recorded which). The rearrangement uses TRBV5-1 and TRBJ1-4; D is undetermined. CDR3 amino acids: CASSVVAPEREKLFF. The CDR3 DNA is TGCGCCAGCAGCGTTGTGGCCCCCGAGCGGGAAAAACTGTTTTTT.